This T cell receptor beta chain originates from a study of T cells in Graves' hyperthyroidism and ophthalmopathy. Looked up from germline, CDR1 is MNHNS and CDR2 is SASEGT. This CDR3 comprises 13 residues. The V end lost 7 bases, the J end lost 7 bases, and 16 bases lay between the germline ends. Points from the study as a whole: Appearing also in blood were most of the thyroid clonotypes expanded above 0.001.

What was amplified from RNA transcripts were TCR beta CDR3 regions. A set of HTBI primers served as the primers for a first-round RT-PCR of the TCR CDR3. TCRdb passed the multiplex PCR reads through MiXCR, listing each CDR3 protein once. The sample consists of around 370,000 distinct CDR3 sequences, about 18% of them appearing once. Patients affected by ophthalmopathy presented a Clinical Activity Score of at least 3, a NOSPECS grade of at least 4, and disease duration below 3 months. The PBMCs were sourced from fresh peripheral blood (more than 9 ml). On this clonotype itself: Its target is unknown.

This receptor was identified in a man aged 18 to 29 with Graves' ophthalmopathy. The sequenced material came from blood. This rearrangement joins TRBV6-1 to TRBJ1-2; possible D gene TRBD1, 5 bases. DNA of the CDR3: TGTGCCAGCACCCCCAACCAGGGATTTGGCTACACCTTC. Residues: CASTPNQGFGYTF.